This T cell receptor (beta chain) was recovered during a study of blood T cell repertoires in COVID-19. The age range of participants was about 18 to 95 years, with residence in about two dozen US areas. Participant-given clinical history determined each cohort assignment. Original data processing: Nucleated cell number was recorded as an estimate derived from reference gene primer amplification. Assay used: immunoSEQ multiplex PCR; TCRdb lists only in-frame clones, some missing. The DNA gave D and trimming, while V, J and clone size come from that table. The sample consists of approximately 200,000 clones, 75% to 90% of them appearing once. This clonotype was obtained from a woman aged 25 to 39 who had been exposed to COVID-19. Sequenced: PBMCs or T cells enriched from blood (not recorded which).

CDR3 amino acids: CACRRRVGYTF. The DNA of the CDR3 is TGTGCCTGCCGAAGGCGGGTCGGCTACACCTTC. This chain joins TRBV30 and TRBJ1-2; no clear D gene. The V and J ends lost 6 bases and 8 bases respectively, with 13 bases between them. The CDR3 contains 11 residues. Germline CDR1 reads GTSNPN; CDR2 reads SVGIG (reference sequence).